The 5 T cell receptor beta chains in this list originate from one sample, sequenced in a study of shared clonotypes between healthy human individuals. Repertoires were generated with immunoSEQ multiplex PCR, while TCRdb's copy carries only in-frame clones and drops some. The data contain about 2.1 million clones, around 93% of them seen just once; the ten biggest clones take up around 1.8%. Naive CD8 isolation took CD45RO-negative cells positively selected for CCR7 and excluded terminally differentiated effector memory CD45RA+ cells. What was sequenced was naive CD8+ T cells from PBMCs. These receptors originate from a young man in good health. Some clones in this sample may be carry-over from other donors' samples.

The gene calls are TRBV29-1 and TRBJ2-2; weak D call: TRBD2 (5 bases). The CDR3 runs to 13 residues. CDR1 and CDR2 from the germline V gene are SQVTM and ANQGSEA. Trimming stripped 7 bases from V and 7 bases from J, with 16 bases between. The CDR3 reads CSAGPGRDGELFF. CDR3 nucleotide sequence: TGCAGCGCCGGCCCCGGACGGGACGGGGAGCTGTTTTTT.

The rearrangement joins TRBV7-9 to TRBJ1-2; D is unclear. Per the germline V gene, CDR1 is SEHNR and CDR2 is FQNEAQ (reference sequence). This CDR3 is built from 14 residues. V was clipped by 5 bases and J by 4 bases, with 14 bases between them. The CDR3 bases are TGTGCCAGCAGCCTAGGTCTGGGGTCCTATGGCTACACCTTC. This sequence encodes CASSLGLGSYGYTF.

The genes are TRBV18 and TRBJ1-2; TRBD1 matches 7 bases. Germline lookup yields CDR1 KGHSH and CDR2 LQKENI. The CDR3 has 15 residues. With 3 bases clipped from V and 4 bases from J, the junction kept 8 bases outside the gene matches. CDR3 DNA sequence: TGTGCCAGCTCACCGCCGAACAGGGGTATCTATGGCTACACCTTC. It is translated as CASSPPNRGIYGYTF.

The DNA for the CDR3 is TGTGCCAGCAGTCCCAACCCTACAACAGAGACCCAGTACTTC. It specifies CASSPNPTTETQYF. The chain couples TRBV28 to TRBJ2-5, with D hard to call. This CDR3 is built from 14 residues. CDR1 and CDR2 (germline): MDHEN, SYDVKM. With 5 bases removed from V and 4 bases from J, the gap between germline ends came to 14 bases.

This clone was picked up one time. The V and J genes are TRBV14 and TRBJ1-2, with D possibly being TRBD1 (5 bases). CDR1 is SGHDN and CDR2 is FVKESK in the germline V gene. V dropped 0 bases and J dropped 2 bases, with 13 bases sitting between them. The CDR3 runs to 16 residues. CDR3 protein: CASSQDRAGPNYGYTF. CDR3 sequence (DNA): TGTGCCAGCAGCCAAGATCGGGCGGGGCCCAACTATGGCTACACCTTC.